Presented here are 7 T cell receptor beta chains from one specimen sequenced in a study of molecular identifiers for immune sequencing clone quantification. TCRdb ran MiXCR on the PCR reads and lists one entry per CDR3 protein. The table shows about 510,000 distinct CDR3 sequences, with around a fifth occurring only once. The sample consisted of naive CD8+ T cells from blood, with Jurkat cell RNA spiked in. Described subset: FACS-sorted CD8+CD4-CCR7+CD45RA+ naive T cells. All receptors come from a human donor in good health. Some libraries in this study had Jurkat cell RNA spiked in.

This clonotype was seen a few times. At one end the junction does not follow the germline gene, possibly because of a read error. CDR3 coding DNA: TGCAGTGCAAGAGGGTGGGGCGAGGACACAATAGCCAAAAACATTCAGTACTTC. Translated, it gives CSARGWGEDTIAKNIQYF. This chain connects TRBV20-1 to TRBJ2-4; D could derive from TRBD1 or TRBD2 (5 bases each). Germline V gene data show CDR1 as DFQATT and CDR2 as SNEGSKA (reference sequence). This CDR3 spans 18 amino acids.

This clonotype has at least ten counts. V is TRBV27 and J is TRBJ2-2; D uncertain. The CDR3 covers 11 residues. CDR1 is MNHEY and CDR2 is SMNVEV in the germline V gene (reference sequence). Trimming took 9 bases from V and 3 from J, leaving 5 bases between them. The CDR3 reads CASMDTGELFF. CDR3 DNA: TGTGCCAGTATGGACACCGGGGAGCTGTTTTTT.

CDR3 nucleotides: TGTGCCAGCAGCTCGACTAGCGGGGGGGCGGCCTATGAGCAGTTCTTC. This translates into CASSSTSGGAAYEQFF. The chain carries TRBV11-2 and TRBJ2-1; 14 positions match TRBD2. Germline V gives CDR1 SGHAT, CDR2 FQNNGV. Trimming at V came to 4 bases and at J to 8 bases, leaving 7 bases not matched to a gene. The CDR3 runs to 16 residues.

J is TRBJ1-5 and V is TRBV6-5; maybe TRBD1 (5 bases). The V end was cut by 6 bases, the J end by 3 bases, with 24 bases between. Germline assignment: CDR1 MNHEY and CDR2 SVGAGI. The CDR3 is 18 amino acids. DNA for the CDR3: TGTGCCAGCAGCATCACTCCACCTAGCGGGACTCCCAATCAGCCCCAGCATTTT. This sequence encodes CASSITPPSGTPNQPQHF.

This clonotype was seen many times. The chain combines TRBV4-3 with TRBJ1-5; no clear D gene. The CDR3 contains 17 residues. Trimming took off 0 bases at V and 0 bases at J, with 12 bases between the two ends. Germline assignment: CDR1 LGHNA and CDR2 YSLEER. CDR3 bases: TGCGCCAGCAGCCAAGATCTGGCACCTTATAGCAATCAGCCCCAGCATTTT. This codes for CASSQDLAPYSNQPQHF.

This clonotype was counted between two and nine times. The rearrangement uses TRBV27 and TRBJ2-3; 11 bases align to TRBD2. The CDR3 has 14 amino acids. Germline-derived CDR1 and CDR2 are MNHEY and SMNVEV (reference sequence). V lost 7 bases, J lost 6 bases, and 6 bases stayed unmatched. The CDR3 spells CASKLAGGLDTQYF. DNA for the CDR3: TGTGCCAGCAAGCTAGCGGGAGGTTTGGATACGCAGTATTTT.

This clonotype appeared a few times. The chain is built from TRBV5-1 and TRBJ1-6, with D unresolved. Trimming removed 0 bases from V and 0 bases from J, with 7 bases in between. The CDR3 consists of 16 residues. CDR1 and CDR2 from the germline V gene are SGHRS and YFSETQ. This chain's CDR3 is CASSLDGYSYNSPLHF. The CDR3 nucleotides are TGCGCCAGCAGCTTGGATGGGTACTCCTATAATTCACCCCTCCACTTT. Full variable domain (remainder filled in from reference TRBV5-1 and TRBJ1-6): KAGVTQTPRYLIKTRGQQVTLSCSPISGHRSVSWYQQTPGQGLQFLFEYFSETQRNKGNFPGRFSGRQFSNSRSEMNVSTLELGDSALYLCASSLDGYSYNSPLHFGNGTRLTVT.